This T cell receptor (beta chain) appears in the sequencing data of a study of blood T cell repertoires in COVID-19. Study details: Italy, Spain and the United States were the sources of the convalescent and acute COVID-19 samples. Sample material is recorded as cDNA or gDNA derived from T cells, B-cell-depleted T cells, or PBMCs.

Per the study methods: By means of reference gene primer amplification, nucleated cell counts were estimated. Produced via immunoSEQ multiplex PCR; TCRdb's table is partial and in-frame only. Clonal size and the V and J genes are those of that table, whereas D and trimming came from the DNA. The sample lists some 230,000 clones, 70% to 90% seen once, with roughly 2.6% in the top ten. There are 13 residues in the CDR3. The germline V gene has CDR1 GTSNPN and CDR2 SVGIG (reference sequence). With 2 bases removed from V and 5 bases from J, the gap between germline ends came to 10 bases. This receptor was taken from a man in his fifties who had recovered from COVID-19. J is TRBJ1-5 and V is TRBV30; the D gene is possibly TRBD1 (5 bases). What was sequenced was peripheral blood. The CDR3 nucleotides are TGTGCCTGGAGTAAGGGGCTCGATCAGCCCCAGCATTTT. Its translation is CAWSKGLDQPQHF.